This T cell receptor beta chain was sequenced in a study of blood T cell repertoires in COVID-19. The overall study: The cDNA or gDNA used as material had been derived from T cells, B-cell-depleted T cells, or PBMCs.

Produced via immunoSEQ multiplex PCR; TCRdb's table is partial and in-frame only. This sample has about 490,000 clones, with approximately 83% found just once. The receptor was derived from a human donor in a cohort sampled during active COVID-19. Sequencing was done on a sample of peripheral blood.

The CDR3 DNA sequence: TGTGCCAGCACCAGACTAGGAAACATTCAGTACTTC. Translating it yields CASTRLGNIQYF. This chain joins TRBV2 and TRBJ2-4, with D possibly matching TRBD2 (6 bases). Germline CDR1 reads SNHLY; CDR2 reads FYNNEI. Trimming pared 7 bases from V and 6 bases from J, leaving 10 bases between. The length of the CDR3 is 12 residues.